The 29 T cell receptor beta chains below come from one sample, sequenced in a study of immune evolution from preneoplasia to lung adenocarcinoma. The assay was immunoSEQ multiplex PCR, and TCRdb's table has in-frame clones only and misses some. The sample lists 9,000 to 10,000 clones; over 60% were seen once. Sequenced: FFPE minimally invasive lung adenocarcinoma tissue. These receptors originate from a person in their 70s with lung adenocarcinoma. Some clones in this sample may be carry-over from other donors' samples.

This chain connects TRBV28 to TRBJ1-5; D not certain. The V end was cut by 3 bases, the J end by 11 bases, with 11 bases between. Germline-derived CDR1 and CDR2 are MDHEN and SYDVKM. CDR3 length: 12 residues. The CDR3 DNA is TGTGCCAGCAGTTTCGAGGGAGCGGCCCAGCATTTT. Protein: CASSFEGAAQHF.

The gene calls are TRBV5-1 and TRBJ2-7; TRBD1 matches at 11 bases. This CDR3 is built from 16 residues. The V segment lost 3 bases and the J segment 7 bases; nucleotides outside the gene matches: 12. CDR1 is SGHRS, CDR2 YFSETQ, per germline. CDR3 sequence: CASSSGQGASPLEQYF. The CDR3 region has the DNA TGCGCCAGCAGCTCCGGACAGGGGGCATCTCCTCTGGAGCAGTACTTC.

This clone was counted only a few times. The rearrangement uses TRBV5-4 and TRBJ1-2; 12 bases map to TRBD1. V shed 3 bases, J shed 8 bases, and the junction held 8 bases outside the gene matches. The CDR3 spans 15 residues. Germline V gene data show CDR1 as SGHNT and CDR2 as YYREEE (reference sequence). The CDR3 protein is CASSSPGQGAFGYTF. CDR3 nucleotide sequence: TGTGCCAGCAGCTCCCCGGGACAGGGGGCGTTCGGCTACACCTTC.

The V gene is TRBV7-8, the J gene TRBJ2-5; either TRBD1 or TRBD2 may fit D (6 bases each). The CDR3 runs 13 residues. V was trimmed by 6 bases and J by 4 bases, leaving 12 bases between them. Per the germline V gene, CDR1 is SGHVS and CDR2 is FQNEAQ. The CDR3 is CASSQPGAETQYF. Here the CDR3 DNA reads TGTGCCAGCAGTCAACCGGGGGCAGAGACCCAGTACTTC.

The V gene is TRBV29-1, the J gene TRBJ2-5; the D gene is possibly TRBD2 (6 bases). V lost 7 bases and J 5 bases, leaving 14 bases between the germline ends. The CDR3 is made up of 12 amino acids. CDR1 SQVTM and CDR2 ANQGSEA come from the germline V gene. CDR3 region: CSGLESGETQYF. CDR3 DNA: TGCAGCGGACTAGAGTCGGGTGAGACCCAGTACTTC.

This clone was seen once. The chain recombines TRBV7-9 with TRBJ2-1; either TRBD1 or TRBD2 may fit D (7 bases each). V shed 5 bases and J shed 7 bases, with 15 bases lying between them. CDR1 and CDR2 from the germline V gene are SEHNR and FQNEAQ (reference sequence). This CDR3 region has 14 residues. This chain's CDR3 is CASSPGGGENEQFF. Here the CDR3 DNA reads TGTGCCAGCAGCCCAGGGGGAGGGGAGAATGAGCAGTTCTTC.

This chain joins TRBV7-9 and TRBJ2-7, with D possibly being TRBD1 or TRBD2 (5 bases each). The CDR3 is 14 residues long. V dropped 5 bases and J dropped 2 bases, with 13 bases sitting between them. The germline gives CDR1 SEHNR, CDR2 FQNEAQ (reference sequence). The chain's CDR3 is CASSLTGTTYEQYF. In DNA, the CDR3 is TGTGCCAGCAGCCTAACCGGGACCACCTACGAGCAGTACTTC.

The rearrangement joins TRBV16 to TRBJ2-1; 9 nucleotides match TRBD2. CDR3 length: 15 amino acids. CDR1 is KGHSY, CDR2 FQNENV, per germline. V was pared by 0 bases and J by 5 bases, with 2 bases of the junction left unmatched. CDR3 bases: TGTGCCAGCAGCCAATCAAGCGGGAGGCACAATGAGCAGTTCTTC. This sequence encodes CASSQSSGRHNEQFF.

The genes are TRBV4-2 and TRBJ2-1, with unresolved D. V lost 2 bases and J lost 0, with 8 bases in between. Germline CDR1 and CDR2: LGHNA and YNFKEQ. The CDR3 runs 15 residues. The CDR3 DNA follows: TGTGCCAGCAGCCAACGAGAGAGCTCCTACAATGAGCAGTTCTTC. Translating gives CASSQRESSYNEQFF.

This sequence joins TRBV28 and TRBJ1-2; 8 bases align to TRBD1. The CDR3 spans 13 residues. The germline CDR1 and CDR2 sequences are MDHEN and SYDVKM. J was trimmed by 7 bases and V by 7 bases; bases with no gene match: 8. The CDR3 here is CASIPGQVSGYTF. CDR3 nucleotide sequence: TGTGCCAGCATTCCGGGACAGGTTTCTGGCTACACCTTC.

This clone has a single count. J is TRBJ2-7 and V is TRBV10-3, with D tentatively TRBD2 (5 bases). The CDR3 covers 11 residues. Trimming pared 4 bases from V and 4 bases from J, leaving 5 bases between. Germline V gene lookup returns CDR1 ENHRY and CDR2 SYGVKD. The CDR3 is CAISGGYEQYF. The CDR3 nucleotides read TGTGCCATCAGTGGAGGGTACGAGCAGTACTTC.

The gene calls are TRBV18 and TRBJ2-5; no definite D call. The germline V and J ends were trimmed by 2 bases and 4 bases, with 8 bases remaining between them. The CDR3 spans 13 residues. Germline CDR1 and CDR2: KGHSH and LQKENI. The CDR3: CASSPNIGETQYF. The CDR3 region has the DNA TGTGCCAGCTCACCAAACATTGGAGAGACCCAGTACTTC.

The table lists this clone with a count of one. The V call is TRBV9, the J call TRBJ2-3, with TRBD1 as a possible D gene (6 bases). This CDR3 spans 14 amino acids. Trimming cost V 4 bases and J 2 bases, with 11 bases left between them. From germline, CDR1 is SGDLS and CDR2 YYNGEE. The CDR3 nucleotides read TGTGCCAGCAGCTTCCGGACAGACACAGATACGCAGTATTTT. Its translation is CASSFRTDTDTQYF.

The CDR3 sequence: CASSPSTSGQYEQYF. The CDR3 DNA is TGTGCCAGCAGCCCCTCAACTAGCGGGCAGTACGAGCAGTACTTC. V gene TRBV4-2 combines with J gene TRBJ2-7, with TRBD2 matching over 9 bases. The V and J ends lost 4 bases and 4 bases, in that order; junction bases with no gene match: 8. CDR1 is LGHNA, CDR2 YNFKEQ, per germline. This CDR3 contains 15 residues.

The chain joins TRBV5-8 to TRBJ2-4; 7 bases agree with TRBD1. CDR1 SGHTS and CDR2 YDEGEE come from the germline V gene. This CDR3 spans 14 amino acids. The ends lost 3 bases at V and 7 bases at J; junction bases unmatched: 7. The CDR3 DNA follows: TGTGCCAGCAGCTCCTCGACAGGGTCGAACATTCAGTACTTC. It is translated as CASSSSTGSNIQYF.

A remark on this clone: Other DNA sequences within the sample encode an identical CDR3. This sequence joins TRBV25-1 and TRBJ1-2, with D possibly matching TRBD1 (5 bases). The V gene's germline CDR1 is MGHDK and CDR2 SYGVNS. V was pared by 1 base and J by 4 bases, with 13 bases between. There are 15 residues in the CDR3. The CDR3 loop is CASSESRQRPYGYTF. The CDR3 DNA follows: TGTGCCAGCAGTGAATCGAGACAGAGGCCCTATGGCTACACCTTC.

This CDR3 is CASSLGPSSYNEQFF. The CDR3 bases are TGTGCCAGCAGCTTGGGCCCTAGCTCCTACAATGAGCAGTTCTTC. The J gene is TRBJ2-1, the V gene TRBV5-4, with D uncertain. With 0 bases removed from V and 0 bases from J, the gap between germline ends came to 7 bases. The germline V gene has CDR1 SGHNT and CDR2 YYREEE (reference sequence). This CDR3 has 15 amino acids.

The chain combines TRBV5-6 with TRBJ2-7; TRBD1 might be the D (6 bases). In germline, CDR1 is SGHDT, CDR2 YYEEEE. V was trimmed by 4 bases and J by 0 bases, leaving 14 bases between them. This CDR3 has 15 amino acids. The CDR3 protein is CASSGNRASSYEQYF. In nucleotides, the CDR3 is TGTGCCAGCAGCGGAAACAGGGCGAGCTCCTACGAGCAGTACTTC.

CDR3 protein: CASSLAFRGGNTIYF. The CDR3 DNA sequence: TGTGCCAGCAGCCTCGCCTTTCGTGGGGGAAACACCATATATTTT. This chain links TRBV11-2 with TRBJ1-3; D uncertain. There are 15 residues in the CDR3. The V gene lost 5 bases and the J gene lost 4 bases, with 15 bases spanning the gap. Germline-derived CDR1 and CDR2 are SGHAT and FQNNGV.

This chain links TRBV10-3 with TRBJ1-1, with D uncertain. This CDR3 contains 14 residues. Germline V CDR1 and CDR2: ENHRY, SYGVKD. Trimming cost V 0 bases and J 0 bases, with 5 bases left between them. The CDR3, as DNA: TGTGCCATCAGTGAGTCGGCGGTGAACACTGAAGCTTTCTTT. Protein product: CAISESAVNTEAFF.

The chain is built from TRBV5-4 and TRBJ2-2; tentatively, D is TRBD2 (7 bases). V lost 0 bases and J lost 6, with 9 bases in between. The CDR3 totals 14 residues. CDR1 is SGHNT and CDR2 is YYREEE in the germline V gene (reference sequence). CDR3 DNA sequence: TGTGCCAGCAGCTTGGGGGGGGGCGCCGGGGAGCTGTTTTTT. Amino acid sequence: CASSLGGGAGELFF. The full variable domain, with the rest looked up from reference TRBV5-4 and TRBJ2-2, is ETGVTQSPTHLIKTRGQQVTLRCSSQSGHNTVSWYQQALGQGPQFIFQYYREEENGRGNFPPRFSGLQFPNYSSELNVNALELDDSALYLCASSLGGGAGELFFGEGSRLTVL.

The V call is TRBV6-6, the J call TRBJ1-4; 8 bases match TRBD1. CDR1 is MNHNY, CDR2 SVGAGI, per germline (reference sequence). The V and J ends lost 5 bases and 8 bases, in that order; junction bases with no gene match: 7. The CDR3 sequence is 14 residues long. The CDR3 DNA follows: TGTGCCAGCAGTCCGGGACAGGCTTTGGAAAAACTGTTTTTT. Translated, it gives CASSPGQALEKLFF.

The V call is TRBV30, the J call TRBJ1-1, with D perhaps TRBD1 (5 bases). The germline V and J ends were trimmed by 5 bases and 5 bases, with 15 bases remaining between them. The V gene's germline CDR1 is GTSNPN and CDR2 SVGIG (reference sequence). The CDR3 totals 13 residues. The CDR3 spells CAWGPGGGTEAFF. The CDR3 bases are TGTGCCTGGGGGCCCGGTGGGGGGACTGAAGCTTTCTTT.

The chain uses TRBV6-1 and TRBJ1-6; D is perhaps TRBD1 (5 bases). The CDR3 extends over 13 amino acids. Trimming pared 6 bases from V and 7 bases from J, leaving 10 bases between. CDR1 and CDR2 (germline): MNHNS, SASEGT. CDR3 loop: CASRGGINSPLHF. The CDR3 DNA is TGTGCCAGCAGGGGGGGGATCAATTCACCCCTCCACTTT.

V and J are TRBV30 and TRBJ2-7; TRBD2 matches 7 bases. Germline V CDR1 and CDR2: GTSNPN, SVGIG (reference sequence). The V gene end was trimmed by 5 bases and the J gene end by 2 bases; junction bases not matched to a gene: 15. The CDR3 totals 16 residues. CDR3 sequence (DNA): TGTGCCTGGCGCATCGGGGGGACCGATTCTCCCTACGAGCAGTACTTC. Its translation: CAWRIGGTDSPYEQYF.

The CDR3 protein is CAWSVTGGRDTQYF. CDR3 in DNA: TGTGCCTGGAGTGTAACCGGGGGCAGAGATACGCAGTATTTT. The rearrangement joins TRBV30 to TRBJ2-3; either TRBD1 or TRBD2 may fit D (6 bases each). Germline lookup yields CDR1 GTSNPN and CDR2 SVGIG (reference sequence). The CDR3 is made up of 14 amino acids. V gave up 0 bases and J gave up 5 bases, with 12 bases separating them.

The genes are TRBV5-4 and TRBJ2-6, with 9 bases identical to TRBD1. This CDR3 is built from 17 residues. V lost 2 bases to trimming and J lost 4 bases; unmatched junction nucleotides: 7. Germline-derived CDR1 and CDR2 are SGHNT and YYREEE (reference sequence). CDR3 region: CASSLYRGLPGANVLTF. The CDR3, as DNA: TGTGCCAGCAGCTTATACAGGGGGCTACCGGGGGCCAACGTCCTGACTTTC.

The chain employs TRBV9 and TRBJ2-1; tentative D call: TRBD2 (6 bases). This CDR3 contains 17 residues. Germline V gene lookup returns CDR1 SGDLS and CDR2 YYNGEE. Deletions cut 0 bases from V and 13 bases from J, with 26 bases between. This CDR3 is CASSVVQGSGGTQQQFF. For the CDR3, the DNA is TGTGCCAGCAGCGTAGTTCAGGGTAGCGGCGGAACCCAACAACAGTTCTTC.

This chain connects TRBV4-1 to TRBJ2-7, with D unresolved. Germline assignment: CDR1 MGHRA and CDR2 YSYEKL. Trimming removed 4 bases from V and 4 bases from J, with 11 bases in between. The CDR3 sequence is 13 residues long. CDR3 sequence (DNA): TGCGCCAGCAGCCGGGAACTCTATTACGAGCAGTACTTC. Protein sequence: CASSRELYYEQYF.